The next 30 T cell receptor beta chains were all read from a single sample in a study of T cell repertoires in cytomegalovirus infection. TCRdb recomputed calls from the reads with MiXCR, one row per CDR3 protein. The profile shows roughly 500,000 distinct CDR3 sequences, more than 15% of them singletons. The specimen sequenced was CD8+ T cells from PBMCs. Source of these receptors: a human donor in good health (CMV status not recorded). Some clones in this sample may be carry-over from other donors' samples.

This clonotype was observed many times. The J gene is TRBJ2-3, the V gene TRBV6-5, with D perhaps TRBD1 (6 bases). Trimming left V 0 bases short and J 2 bases short, with 24 bases between. Germline CDR1 is MNHEY and CDR2 is SVGAGI. The CDR3 has 20 amino acids. CDR3 in amino acids: CASSYSKLGIQGSITDTQYF. In DNA, the CDR3 is TGTGCCAGCAGTTACTCGAAATTAGGGATTCAGGGGAGTATCACAGATACGCAGTATTTT.

Many counts were recorded for this clonotype. The rearrangement uses TRBV7-8 and TRBJ2-5, with 9 bases identical to TRBD1. Trimming removed 4 bases from V and 4 bases from J; junction bases left unmatched: 10. The CDR3 extends over 16 amino acids. Germline V gene sequence: CDR1 SGHVS, CDR2 FQNEAQ. This CDR3 reads CASSSYSGTGIETQYF. CDR3 sequence (DNA): TGTGCCAGCAGCTCTTACTCCGGGACAGGGATAGAGACCCAGTACTTC.

This clonotype turned up a few times. The genes are TRBV2 and TRBJ2-3; D uncertain. The CDR3 contains 12 residues. From germline, CDR1 is SNHLY and CDR2 FYNNEI. V lost 7 bases, J lost 4 bases, and 9 bases lay in between. CDR3 nucleotides: TGTGCCAGCATCAACAGCCCAGATACGCAGTATTTT. Its protein is CASINSPDTQYF.

This clonotype has more than one count but fewer than ten. The chain joins TRBV6-5 to TRBJ2-3; no definite D call. The germline V and J ends were trimmed by 2 bases and 3 bases, with 12 bases remaining between them. Germline lookup yields CDR1 MNHEY and CDR2 SVGAGI. This CDR3 spans 15 amino acids. The chain's CDR3 is CASSYGLVGTDTQYF. CDR3 in DNA: TGTGCCAGCAGTTACGGGCTTGTGGGGACAGATACGCAGTATTTT.

The V gene is TRBV7-9, the J gene TRBJ2-1; D is unresolved. V was cut by 1 base and J by 9 bases, with 7 bases left in between. This CDR3 comprises 12 residues. The germline CDR1 and CDR2 sequences are SEHNR and FQNEAQ (reference sequence). Here the CDR3 reads CASSLGFGEQFF. CDR3 bases: TGTGCCAGCAGCTTAGGATTTGGTGAGCAGTTCTTC.

This clonotype has ten or more counts. The chain employs TRBV11-2 and TRBJ2-1; 8 bases are a match to TRBD2. Trimming removed 3 bases from V and 11 bases from J; junction bases left unmatched: 15. From germline, CDR1 is SGHAT and CDR2 FQNNGV. CDR3 length equals 16 residues. The CDR3 protein is CASSFLGGSGGDKQFF. The CDR3 DNA reads TGTGCCAGCAGCTTTCTCGGAGGGAGCGGGGGTGATAAGCAGTTCTTC.

Points on this clonotype: Without the conserved terminal phenylalanine or tryptophan, this CDR3 likely stems from a read error. The CDR3 DNA sequence: TGCGCCAGCAGCTTGGATTCCCGCCTCGATGAGCAGTTCTTA. Its protein is CASSLDSRLDEQFL. This chain joins TRBV5-1 and TRBJ2-1; no reliable D call. Germline loops: CDR1 SGHRS, CDR2 YFSETQ. The V end lost 0 bases, the J end lost 8 bases, and 12 bases lay between the germline ends. The CDR3 covers 14 residues.

Ten or more counts support this clonotype. V gene TRBV11-2 combines with J gene TRBJ2-1; the match to TRBD2 covers 11 bases. The CDR3 contains 16 residues. With V trimmed by 1 base and J by 8 bases, 7 bases remained unmatched. The germline V gene has CDR1 SGHAT and CDR2 FQNNGV. The CDR3 DNA sequence: TGTGCCAGCAGCTTAGTGCTAGCGGGGGGATTGGATGAGCAGTTCTTC. Translated: CASSLVLAGGLDEQFF.

This clonotype was recorded many times. The gene calls are TRBV7-9 and TRBJ2-7, with D unclear. This CDR3 spans 13 amino acids. Trimming took off 5 bases at V and 0 bases at J, with 8 bases between the two ends. CDR1 is SEHNR, CDR2 FQNEAQ, per germline (reference sequence). This chain's CDR3 is CASSPLSSYEQYF. The DNA of the CDR3 is TGTGCCAGCAGCCCCCTGAGCTCCTACGAGCAGTACTTC.

This clonotype was recorded at least ten times. This sequence joins TRBV7-8 and TRBJ1-6; D might be TRBD1 (5 bases). The V gene's germline CDR1 is SGHVS and CDR2 FQNEAQ. V lost 5 bases, J lost 8 bases, and 13 bases lay in between. The CDR3 is 14 residues long. The CDR3 nucleotides read TGTGCCAGCAGCCCAGGGACGGGTTATTCACCCCTCCACTTT. Its protein product is CASSPGTGYSPLHF.

The table lists this clonotype with many counts. The CDR3 sequence is CASSSRGVSTGELFF. The CDR3 DNA reads as TGCGCCAGCAGCTCTAGAGGGGTGAGCACCGGGGAGCTGTTTTTT. The chain is built from TRBV4-1 and TRBJ2-2; D may correspond to TRBD1 or TRBD2 (5 bases each). This CDR3 region has 15 residues. With 5 bases removed from V and 4 bases from J, the gap between germline ends came to 14 bases. The germline gives CDR1 MGHRA, CDR2 YSYEKL.

The table lists this clonotype with many counts. The J gene is TRBJ2-7, the V gene TRBV7-6; possibly TRBD2 for D (6 bases). V was cut by 4 bases and J by 0 bases, with 10 bases left in between. Germline V CDR1 and CDR2: SGHVS, FNYEAQ. The CDR3 runs to 14 residues. The CDR3 DNA reads as TGTGCCAGCAGCTCCAGCGGGCCCTCCTACGAGCAGTACTTC. This sequence encodes CASSSSGPSYEQYF.

V is TRBV20-1 and J is TRBJ2-7; 15 bases line up with TRBD2. J was trimmed by 0 bases and V by 0 bases; bases with no gene match: 9. The CDR3 is 19 amino acids. Looked up from germline, CDR1 is DFQATT and CDR2 is SNEGSKA (reference sequence). CDR3 bases: TGCAGTGCTAGAGAACAGGGACTAGCGGGAGGCATCCCCTCCTACGAGCAGTACTTC. As protein: CSAREQGLAGGIPSYEQYF.

Points on this clonotype: This sequence may be a read error, since a much larger clone differs from it by one base. DNA for the CDR3: TGTGCCAGCAGCGGACACGGAGCAACTAATGACAAACTGTTTTTT. It yields the protein CASSGHGATNDKLFF. The rearrangement links TRBV5-5 to TRBJ1-4; D is possibly TRBD1 (5 bases). The CDR3 has 15 amino acids. CDR1 and CDR2 from the germline V gene are SGHKS and YYEKEE (reference sequence).

This clonotype came up many times. The chain recombines TRBV7-9 with TRBJ1-2; D may be TRBD1 (6 bases). With 10 bases removed from V and 2 bases from J, the gap between germline ends came to 17 bases. Germline V gives CDR1 SEHNR, CDR2 FQNEAQ (reference sequence). There are 14 residues in the CDR3. DNA of the CDR3: TGTGCCACCCTCCTAGGGGGGCGCAACTATGGCTACACCTTC. Translation: CATLLGGRNYGYTF.

A note on this clonotype: Given a much more abundant clone one base away, this may be a read error. Without the conserved terminal phenylalanine or tryptophan, this CDR3 likely stems from a read error. V is TRBV6-1 and J is TRBJ2-7, with 7 bases that match TRBD2. The CDR3 loop spans 12 amino acids. V shed 8 bases and J 6 bases; nucleotides not matched to a gene: 7. Germline CDR1 reads MNHNS; CDR2 reads SASEGT. CDR3 DNA sequence: TGTGCCAGCTTTGGACTAGGCTCCGAGCAGTACTTA. It encodes CASFGLGSEQYL.

V gene TRBV9 combines with J gene TRBJ2-1; TRBD2 might be the D (5 bases). This CDR3 is 14 amino acids long. V lost 0 bases to trimming and J lost 7 bases, with 11 bases between them. Germline V gene data show CDR1 as SGDLS and CDR2 as YYNGEE. CDR3 protein: CASSVGVGVNEQFF. CDR3 DNA sequence: TGTGCCAGCAGCGTAGGGGTGGGAGTAAATGAGCAGTTCTTC.

This clonotype was seen at least ten times. The chain recombines TRBV7-6 with TRBJ1-2, with 9 bases aligning to TRBD1. Losses at the gene ends were 5 bases for V and 7 bases for J; bases not matched to a gene: 5. The CDR3 consists of 13 residues. Germline CDR1 is SGHVS and CDR2 is FNYEAQ. The DNA of the CDR3 is TGTGCCAGCAGCCAGGGACAGGGAGGTGGCTACACCTTC. Its protein is CASSQGQGGGYTF.

This clonotype was counted between two and nine times. The rearrangement uses TRBV12-3 or TRBV12-4 and TRBJ2-2; D assignment may be TRBD1 or TRBD2 (5 bases each). With 5 bases removed from V and 0 bases from J, the gap between germline ends came to 10 bases. This CDR3 has 15 amino acids. DNA of the CDR3: TGTGCCAGCAGTCAATCGGGGCCGAACACCGGGGAGCTGTTTTTT. Translation gives CASSQSGPNTGELFF.

V usage is TRBV2 and J usage is TRBJ1-1; TRBD1 aligns across 7 bases. Germline V gives CDR1 SNHLY, CDR2 FYNNEI. The CDR3 runs 16 residues. J was trimmed by 0 bases and V by 4 bases; bases with no gene match: 8. This CDR3 reads CASSVLRGAMNTEAFF. In DNA, the CDR3 is TGTGCCAGCAGTGTACTCAGGGGGGCAATGAACACTGAAGCTTTCTTT.

V usage is TRBV2 and J usage is TRBJ1-2, with D maybe TRBD1 (5 bases). This CDR3 spans 11 amino acids. The germline V and J ends were trimmed by 8 bases and 6 bases, with 10 bases remaining between them. CDR1 and CDR2 from the germline V gene are SNHLY and FYNNEI. CDR3 in amino acids: CASPGVDGYTF. Here the CDR3 DNA reads TGTGCCAGCCCGGGGGTGGATGGCTACACCTTC.

This clonotype was counted many times. The CDR3 here is CASRPILAAYEQYF. The CDR3 bases are TGTGCCAGCAGGCCCATACTAGCCGCCTACGAGCAGTACTTC. The V gene is TRBV6-1, the J gene TRBJ2-7; D is possibly TRBD2 (6 bases). Germline CDR1 MNHNS, CDR2 SASEGT. Trimming took 6 bases from V and 2 from J, leaving 14 bases between them. There are 14 residues in the CDR3.

This clonotype has just a few counts. CDR3 nucleotides: TGTGCCAGCAGTTTATCGGGGCTTTCCGGGGAGCTGTTTTTT. Translation gives CASSLSGLSGELFF. The chain is built from TRBV27 and TRBJ2-2, with D possibly being TRBD1 (5 bases). This CDR3 spans 14 amino acids. The V end lost 0 bases, the J end lost 6 bases, and 8 bases lay between the germline ends. The germline V gene encodes CDR1 MNHEY and CDR2 SMNVEV (reference sequence).

This clonotype was seen ten or more times. The chain employs TRBV4-1 and TRBJ1-4; D is perhaps TRBD1 (5 bases). Germline V gene sequence: CDR1 MGHRA, CDR2 YSYEKL. V lost 0 bases and J 5 bases, leaving 13 bases between the germline ends. The CDR3 has 16 amino acids. For the CDR3, the DNA is TGCGCCAGCAGCCAAGAGGGACTCCCGCCAAATGAAAAACTGTTTTTT. Its translation: CASSQEGLPPNEKLFF.

The table lists this clonotype with many counts. CDR3 residues: CASSYENTEAFF. The CDR3 nucleotides are TGTGCCAGCAGTTACGAGAACACTGAAGCTTTCTTT. V and J are TRBV6-5 and TRBJ1-1; D is ambiguous. The CDR3 length is 12 residues. Trimming pared 2 bases from V and 1 base from J, leaving 2 bases between. Germline CDR1 reads MNHEY; CDR2 reads SVGAGI.

There are many counts of this clonotype. This chain links TRBV7-6 with TRBJ1-3, with D perhaps matching TRBD1 (6 bases). In germline, CDR1 is SGHVS, CDR2 FNYEAQ. There are 16 residues in the CDR3. V was pared by 7 bases and J by 2 bases, with 18 bases between. The DNA for the CDR3 is TGTGCCAGCACCAAAAAGGAGGGGGAGACTGGAAACACCATATATTTT. Protein product: CASTKKEGETGNTIYF.

Ten or more counts support this clonotype. This chain joins TRBV7-9 and TRBJ2-7; weak D call: TRBD1 (6 bases). Deletions cut 5 bases from V and 3 bases from J, with 20 bases between. Germline CDR1 and CDR2: SEHNR and FQNEAQ (reference sequence). This CDR3 has 16 residues. The CDR3 DNA reads as TGTGCCAGCAGCCCGCCGGACAGTTCCCTTCTCTACGAGCAGTACTTC. Its protein is CASSPPDSSLLYEQYF.

This clonotype was seen repeatedly, ten times or more. The J gene is TRBJ2-7, the V gene TRBV7-8; 8 nucleotides agree with TRBD1. Germline lookup yields CDR1 SGHVS and CDR2 FQNEAQ. Unmatched junction bases numbered 7, after V lost 0 bases and J lost 3 bases. The CDR3 runs 16 residues. The CDR3 DNA is TGTGCCAGCAGCTTAGCAGGCGACAGGGGCTACTACGAGCAGTACTTC. It codes for CASSLAGDRGYYEQYF.

This clonotype came up a few times. The chain links TRBV4-1 to TRBJ2-5; 14 bases fit TRBD2. CDR3 length equals 17 residues. J gave up 1 base and V 4 bases, and 5 bases lay outside the gene matches. In germline, CDR1 is MGHRA, CDR2 YSYEKL. DNA for the CDR3: TGCGCCAGCAGCCCGGGACTAGCGGGGGTCCTCCAAGAGACCCAGTACTTC. Protein product: CASSPGLAGVLQETQYF.

This clonotype was seen many times. This chain joins TRBV4-1 and TRBJ1-1, with a weak D call TRBD1 (6 bases). Germline CDR1 and CDR2: MGHRA and YSYEKL. Trimming took 2 bases from V and 14 from J, leaving 12 bases between them. This CDR3 spans 11 amino acids. Here the CDR3 reads CASSQNGQGFF. For the CDR3, the DNA is TGCGCCAGCAGCCAAAACGGGCAGGGGTTCTTT.